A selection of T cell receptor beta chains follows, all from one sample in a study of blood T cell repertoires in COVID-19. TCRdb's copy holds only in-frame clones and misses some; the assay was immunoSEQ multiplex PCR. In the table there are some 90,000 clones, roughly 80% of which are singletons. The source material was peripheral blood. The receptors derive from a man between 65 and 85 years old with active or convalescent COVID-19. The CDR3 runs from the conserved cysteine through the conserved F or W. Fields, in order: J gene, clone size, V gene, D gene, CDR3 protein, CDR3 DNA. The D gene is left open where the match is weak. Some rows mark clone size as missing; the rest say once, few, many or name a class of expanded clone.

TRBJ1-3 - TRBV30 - CAWSATGLGNTIYF TGTGCCTGGAGCGCCACAGGGTTAGGAAACACCATATATTTT
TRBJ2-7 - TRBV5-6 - CASSLAEAATLQYF TGTGCCAGCAGCTTGGCCGAGGCAGCTACACTGCAGTACTTC
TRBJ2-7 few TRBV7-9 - CASSFTGWEQYF TGTGCCAGCAGTTTCACGGGGTGGGAGCAGTACTTC
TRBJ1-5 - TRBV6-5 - CASSLSLGGNQPQHF TGTGCCAGCTCTCTTTCATTGGGCGGCAATCAGCCCCAGCATTTT
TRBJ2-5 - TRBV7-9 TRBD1 CASSLWDRGETQYF TGTGCCAGCAGCTTATGGGACAGGGGTGAGACCCAGTACTTC
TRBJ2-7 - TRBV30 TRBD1 CAWLPGQGLYEQYF TGTGCCTGGTTGCCGGGACAGGGCCTCTACGAGCAGTACTTC
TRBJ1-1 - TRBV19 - CASSLRDVKIEAFF TGTGCCAGTAGTCTCCGGGATGTTAAAATCGAAGCTTTCTTT
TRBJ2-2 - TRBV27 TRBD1 CASRPTGGSTGELFF TGTGCCAGCAGACCGACAGGGGGCAGCACCGGGGAGCTGTTTTTT
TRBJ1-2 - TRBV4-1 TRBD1 CASSQDRTGEFYGYTF TGCGCCAGCAGCCAGGACAGGACAGGGGAATTTTATGGCTACACCTTC
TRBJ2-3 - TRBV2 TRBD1 CATIRDRVSDTQYF TGTGCCACCATTCGGGACAGGGTATCCGATACGCAGTATTTT
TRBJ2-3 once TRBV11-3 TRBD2 CASSRDYPTDTQYF TGTGCCAGCAGCCGGGACTATCCGACAGATACGCAGTATTTT
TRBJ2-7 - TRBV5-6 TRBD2 CASTKGLAAYEQYF TGTGCCAGCACCAAAGGACTAGCGGCCTACGAGCAGTACTTC
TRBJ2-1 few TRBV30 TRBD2 CAWMGTSGWNEQFF TGTGCCTGGATGGGGACTAGCGGATGGAATGAGCAGTTCTTC
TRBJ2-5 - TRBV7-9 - CASSLPGGTQYF TGTGCCAGCAGCTTACCCGGGGGGACCCAGTACTTC
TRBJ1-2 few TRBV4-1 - CASSPQGDYGYTF TGCGCCAGCAGCCCACAGGGTGACTATGGCTACACCTTC
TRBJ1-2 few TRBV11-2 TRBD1 CASRLFTGEGYTF TGTGCCAGCAGACTTTTTACAGGGGAAGGCTACACCTTC
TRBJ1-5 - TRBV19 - CASTYRASNQPQHF TGTGCCAGTACCTACAGGGCCAGCAATCAGCCCCAGCATTTT
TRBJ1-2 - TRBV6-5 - CASGGGLYGYTF TGTGCCAGCGGGGGGGGACTCTATGGCTACACCTTC
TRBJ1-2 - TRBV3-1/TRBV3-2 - CASSLRGGESYGYTF TGTGCCAGCAGCCTAAGAGGGGGGGAATCCTATGGCTACACCTTC
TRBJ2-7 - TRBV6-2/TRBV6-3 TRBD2 CASSYHIAGATFYEQYF TGTGCCAGCAGTTACCATATAGCGGGGGCCACCTTCTACGAGCAGTACTTC
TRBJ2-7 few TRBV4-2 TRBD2 CASSQDGGALEQYF TGTGCCAGCAGCCAAGACGGGGGGGCCCTGGAGCAGTACTTC
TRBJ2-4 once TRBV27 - CASSGLRESKNIQYF TGTGCCAGCAGTGGGCTTCGGGAATCCAAAAACATTCAGTACTTC
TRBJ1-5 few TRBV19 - CASSGGVNQPQHF TGTGCCAGTAGTGGAGGGGTCAATCAGCCCCAGCATTTT
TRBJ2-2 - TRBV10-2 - CASTSLNTGELFF TGCGCCAGCACTTCCCTGAACACCGGGGAGCTGTTTTTT
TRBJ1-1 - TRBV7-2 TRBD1 CASSSSPRGRNTEAFF TGTGCCAGCAGCTCATCCCCCAGGGGGAGGAACACTGAAGCTTTCTTT
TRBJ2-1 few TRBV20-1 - CSAREAAEQFF TGCAGTGCTAGAGAAGCGGCTGAGCAGTTCTTC
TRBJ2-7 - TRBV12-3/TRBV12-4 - CASSSTRRYEQYF TGTGCCAGCAGTTCTACTAGACGGTACGAGCAGTACTTC
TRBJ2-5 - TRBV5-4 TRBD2 CASSQGTSGGAVRETQYF TGTGCCAGCAGCCAAGGGACTAGCGGGGGGGCCGTACGAGAGACCCAGTACTTC
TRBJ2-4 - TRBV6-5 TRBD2 CASSTSGGATNIQYF TGTGCCAGCAGCACCAGCGGGGGGGCCACCAACATTCAGTACTTC
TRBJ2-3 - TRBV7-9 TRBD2 CASSPASKRGIDTQYF TGTGCCAGCAGCCCCGCATCGAAGCGGGGGATAGATACGCAGTATTTT
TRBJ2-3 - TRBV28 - CASSPRGLGTDTQYF TGTGCCAGCAGTCCCCGGGGGTTGGGCACAGATACGCAGTATTTT
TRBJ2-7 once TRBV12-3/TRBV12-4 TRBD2 CASKRGGTYEQYF TGTGCCAGCAAACGGGGGGGTACCTACGAGCAGTACTTC
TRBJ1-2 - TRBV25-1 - CASSESRRVSGYTF TGTGCCAGCAGTGAATCCCGCAGGGTGAGTGGCTACACCTTC
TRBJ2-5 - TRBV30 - CALGGRLTQYF TGTGCCCTCGGCGGTCGACTAACCCAGTACTTC
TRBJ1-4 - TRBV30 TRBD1 CAIGQAVEKLFF TGTGCCATCGGACAGGCGGTGGAAAAACTGTTTTTT
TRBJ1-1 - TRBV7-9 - CASSYYTGTEAFF TGTGCCAGCAGCTATTATACAGGGACTGAAGCTTTCTTT
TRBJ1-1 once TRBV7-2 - CASSFRDMNTEAFF TGTGCCAGCAGCTTTCGGGATATGAACACTGAAGCTTTCTTT
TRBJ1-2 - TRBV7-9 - CASSLMSRGGNYGYTF TGTGCCAGCAGCTTAATGAGCAGGGGCGGTAACTATGGCTACACCTTC
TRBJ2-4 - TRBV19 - CASSRATGMGKNIQYF TGTGCCAGTAGTAGGGCTACAGGGATGGGCAAAAACATTCAGTACTTC
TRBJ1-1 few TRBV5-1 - CASSLGTGWDTTPGEAFF TGCGCCAGCAGCTTGGGTACGGGTTGGGACACCACCCCGGGTGAAGCTTTCTTT
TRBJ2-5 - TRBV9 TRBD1 CASSEAEGQGFETQYF TGTGCCAGCAGCGAGGCGGAGGGACAGGGTTTTGAGACCCAGTACTTC
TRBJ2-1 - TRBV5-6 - CASSIGGARFHEQFF TGTGCCAGCAGCATAGGGGGGGCGAGGTTCCATGAGCAGTTCTTC
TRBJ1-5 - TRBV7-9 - CASSFGGFGPQHF TGTGCCAGCAGCTTCGGAGGGTTCGGCCCCCAGCATTTT
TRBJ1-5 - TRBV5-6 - CASSLRIGQNNQPQHF TGTGCCAGCAGCTTAAGAATCGGACAGAACAATCAGCCCCAGCATTTT
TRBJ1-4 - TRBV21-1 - CASSRNRFEKLFF TGTGCCAGCAGCCGAAATCGGTTCGAAAAACTGTTTTTT
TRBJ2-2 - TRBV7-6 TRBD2 CASSAPPGGGYTGELFF TGTGCCAGCAGCGCCCCGCCGGGGGGGGGCTACACCGGGGAGCTGTTTTTT